Listed here are 4 T cell receptor beta chains from one sample, sequenced in a study of response to subunit inactivated influenza vaccine. Via MiXCR, TCRdb re-called the RT-PCR reads, giving one row per CDR3 protein. The sample has hundreds of thousands of distinct CDR3 sequences; 15% to 20% are singletons. The material was CD4+ T cells sorted from PBMCs, obtained roughly 24 months after vaccination. These receptor sequences come from a man aged 50 to 75 who received an inactivated influenza vaccine.

This chain links TRBV6-2 or TRBV6-3 with TRBJ2-1; 7 nucleotides match TRBD1. V was pared by 6 bases and J by 4 bases, with 12 bases of the junction left unmatched. The CDR3 sequence is 16 residues long. Germline CDR1 is MNHEY and CDR2 is SVGEGT. CDR3 amino acids: CASSKLGQPLYNEQFF. CDR3 DNA sequence: TGTGCCAGCAGCAAACTGGGACAGCCGTTATACAATGAGCAGTTCTTC.

The chain joins TRBV7-2 to TRBJ1-1; D gene uncertain. Looked up from germline, CDR1 is SGHTA and CDR2 is FQGNSA. V was clipped by 2 bases and J by 3 bases, with 13 bases between them. CDR3 length equals 15 residues. CDR3 DNA sequence: TGTGCCAGCAGCTTATCAGGCTCCGGGTACACTGAAGCTTTCTTT. Amino acids: CASSLSGSGYTEAFF.

The chain recombines TRBV6-2 or TRBV6-3 with TRBJ1-5; a weak D match, TRBD1 (6 bases). This CDR3 is 14 amino acids long. Per germline, CDR1 MNHEY and CDR2 SVGEGT. Trimming removed 8 bases at V and 2 bases at J, with 13 bases between. The DNA for the CDR3 is TGTGCCAGCGCTAGGGCAGGGGGCAATCAGCCCCAGCATTTT. Translating gives CASARAGGNQPQHF.

The rearrangement links TRBV12-3 or TRBV12-4 to TRBJ1-1, with a weak D call TRBD1 (5 bases). This CDR3 is 13 amino acids long. Trimming took 5 bases from V and 4 from J, leaving 11 bases between them. The CDR3 DNA reads as TGTGCCAGCAGTCCGGGGGTCTTCACTGAAGCTTTCTTT. Translating gives CASSPGVFTEAFF.